This is a list of T cell receptor beta chains from one sample in a study of CD8+ T cells in alopecia areata. Measured with immunoSEQ multiplex PCR; TCRdb has only the in-frame clones, and not every one. The sample shows under 350,000 clones, nearly 60% of them seen only once. The sequencing here drew on CD4+ T cells sorted from blood, taken at week 24, from a patient treated with tofacitinib. These receptors originate from a human donor with alopecia areata. Each CDR3 is given with its conserved first and last residue. The D gene is left open where the match is weak. The size of a clone is reported for some rows only, either as once, few or many, or as a class for expanded clones.

>TRBJ2-3|few|NA|TRBV2
TGTGCCAGCAGTGAGGGGCGGGGAGGTGGCACAGATACGCAGTATTTT
CASSEGRGGGTDTQYF
>TRBJ1-1|NA|NA|TRBV11-2
TGTGCCAGCAGACAGAACACTGAAGCTTTCTTT
CASRQNTEAFF
>TRBJ1-4|NA|NA|TRBV5-1
TGCGCCAGCAGCCTGCAGGGAGGTTACGAAAAACTGTTTTTT
CASSLQGGYEKLFF
>TRBJ2-1|NA|NA|TRBV7-2
TGTGCCAGCAGCCGGCTTGCTAGCACGGCCTACAATGAGCAGTTCTTC
CASSRLASTAYNEQFF
>TRBJ2-5|once|NA|TRBV30
TGTGCCTGGAGTTTGGGCCGTATGGAAGAGACCCAGTACTTC
CAWSLGRMEETQYF
>TRBJ1-6|NA|NA|TRBV6-1
TGTGCCAGCAGTGAAGACAGGTATTCACCCCTCCACTTT
CASSEDRYSPLHF
>TRBJ2-5|few|NA|TRBV4-1
TGCGCCAGCAGCCAGGCGATAGCCAGACAAGAGACCCAGTACTTC
CASSQAIARQETQYF
>TRBJ1-4|NA|NA|TRBV30
TGTGCCTGGAGTATGAGGAGCGAAAAACTGTTTTTT
CAWSMRSEKLFF
>TRBJ1-4|NA|NA|TRBV15
TGTGCCACCAGCAGAGCCCGGATGTCGGAAAAACTGTTTTTT
CATSRARMSEKLFF
>TRBJ1-2|NA|NA|TRBV29-1
TGCAGCGTTGTAAACGGAGGCTACACCTTC
CSVVNGGYTF
>TRBJ1-2|NA|NA|TRBV6-5
TGTGCCAGCAGCCATACCCCTTGGCAGAATGGCTACACCTTC
CASSHTPWQNGYTF
>TRBJ2-2|NA|NA|TRBV4-3
TGCGCCAGCAGCCAAAATGTCCAGGGCCTCAGGGACACCGGGGAGCTGTTTTTT
CASSQNVQGLRDTGELFF
>TRBJ2-2|few|TRBD2|TRBV9
TGTGCCAGCAGCCCCCAGACTAGCGGGGCCGGCGGGGAGCTGTTTTTT
CASSPQTSGAGGELFF
>TRBJ1-1|few|NA|TRBV27
TGTGCCAGCAGCACCGGGGGCACTGAAGCTTTCTTT
CASSTGGTEAFF
>TRBJ2-5|NA|TRBD2|TRBV29-1
TGCAGCGTTATGGGACTAGCGGGGGAGACCCAGTACTTC
CSVMGLAGETQYF
>TRBJ1-1|NA|TRBD1|TRBV28
TGTGCCAGCAGCTCGACAGGGAACACCAAAGCTTTCTTT
CASSSTGNTKAFF
>TRBJ1-4|NA|NA|TRBV6-5
TGTGCCAGCAGTTCATTAAGAACTAATGAAAAACTGTTTTTT
CASSSLRTNEKLFF
>TRBJ1-1|NA|NA|TRBV7-2
TGTGCCAGCAGCTTAAGGTTTTCGTGGGACTTT
CASSLRFSWDF
>TRBJ1-3|NA|NA|TRBV4-1
TGCGCCAGCAGCCAAGCGCACACCATATATTTT
CASSQAHTIYF
>TRBJ2-3|NA|NA|TRBV5-1
TGCGCCAGCAGCCCGGCCGGACTACGCCAAAGCACAGATACGCAGTATTTT
CASSPAGLRQSTDTQYF
>TRBJ1-2|NA|NA|TRBV14
TGTGCCAGCAGGGACAGCCAAGGCTATGGCTACACCTTC
CASRDSQGYGYTF
>TRBJ2-3|few|NA|TRBV2
TGTGCCAGCAGGCCCGATAGTGGCACAGATACGCAGTATTTT
CASRPDSGTDTQYF
>TRBJ2-1|NA|NA|TRBV5-1
TGCGCCAGCAGCTTGGGAGGACAGCTCAATGAGCAGTTCTTC
CASSLGGQLNEQFF
>TRBJ2-7|NA|TRBD2|TRBV7-9
TGTGCCAGCAGCCTGGGACTAGCGGACCCCTACGAGCAGTACTTC
CASSLGLADPYEQYF
>TRBJ2-5|NA|NA|TRBV5-1
TGCGCCAGCAGCTCCCAGGTGGGGGAGACCCAGTACTTC
CASSSQVGETQYF
>TRBJ2-7|few|NA|TRBV5-1
TGCGCCAGCAGCTCCCCTAGGGCAGGGGCGATGATCGGCTCCTACGAGCAGTACTTC
CASSSPRAGAMIGSYEQYF
>TRBJ2-5|many|NA|TRBV7-2
TGTGCCAGCAGCCCGGCAGGTGGGGGCTCGGAGACCCAGTACTTC
CASSPAGGGSETQYF
>TRBJ1-6|few|NA|TRBV30
TGTGCCTGGAGTGGGGACCTAGATTCACCCCTCCACTTT
CAWSGDLDSPLHF
>TRBJ1-1|NA|TRBD1|TRBV5-1
TGCGCCAGCAGCCCTCACAGGGGGCTCACTGAAGCTTTCTTT
CASSPHRGLTEAFF